This is a list of T cell receptor beta chains from one sample in a study of post-analysis software for immune sequencing data. TCRdb processed the PCR reads anew with MiXCR; each CDR3 protein has one entry. This sample carries about 820,000 distinct CDR3 sequences, around 50% of them seen once, and the ten largest clones take 4.6%. Source material: blood. These receptors were taken from a girl aged 10-17 years with multiple sclerosis. CDR3s include the opening cysteine and the closing phenylalanine or tryptophan. The D gene is left open where the match is weak. Clone size is stated in some rows and not others, as once, few, many or a class when expanded.

>TRBJ2-7|.|.|TRBV4-1
CASSQKGDGGGSYEQYF
TGCGCCAGCAGTCAAAAAGGGGACGGGGGAGGCTCCTACGAGCAGTACTTC
>TRBJ2-3|.|TRBD1|TRBV5-1
CASSSLSGQVWHTDTQYF
TGCGCCAGCAGCTCCCTGAGCGGACAGGTCTGGCACACAGATACGCAGTATTTT
>TRBJ1-2|few|TRBD1|TRBV27
CASSIGGSGYTF
TGTGCCAGCAGTATAGGGGGCAGTGGCTACACCTTC
>TRBJ2-7|.|.|TRBV4-1
CASSQGLAGGELYEQYF
TGCGCCAGCAGCCAAGGGCTAGCAGGAGGAGAACTATACGAGCAGTACTTC
>TRBJ2-3|few|.|TRBV11-1
CASSPGSPGQYF
TGTGCCAGCAGCCCCGGATCTCCAGGGCAGTATTTT
>TRBJ2-7|once|.|TRBV18
CASSPVLYPGLEQYF
TGTGCCAGCTCCCCCGTGTTATATCCGGGACTCGAGCAGTACTTC
>TRBJ1-2|few|.|TRBV20-1
CSAGQGTNYGYTF
TGCAGTGCTGGGCAGGGGACTAACTATGGCTACACCTTC
>TRBJ2-7|few|.|TRBV7-9
CASSLRDGYSYEQYF
TGTGCCAGCAGCCTCCGGGACGGATACTCCTACGAGCAGTACTTC
>TRBJ2-5|.|TRBD2|TRBV6-6
CASSYSGGGPGETQYF
TGTGCCAGCAGTTACTCGGGCGGGGGGCCGGGAGAGACCCAGTACTTC
>TRBJ2-7|.|.|TRBV4-1
CASSQVGRGPYEQYF
TGCGCCAGCAGCCAAGTGGGGCGGGGGCCGTACGAGCAGTACTTC
>TRBJ1-2|few|.|TRBV7-2
CASSLGPDSGVGGYTF
TGTGCCAGCAGCTTAGGGCCGGACAGCGGGGTTGGTGGCTACACCTTC
>TRBJ2-7|.|.|TRBV3-1
CASSHGTDPYEQYF
TGTGCCAGCAGCCACGGGACGGACCCCTACGAGCAGTACTTC
>TRBJ2-1|few|.|TRBV29-1
CSVAGTGGYNEQFF
TGCAGCGTAGCTGGGACTGGAGGCTACAATGAGCAGTTCTTC
>TRBJ1-1|.|.|TRBV18
CASSPTDGLNTEAFF
TGTGCCAGCTCACCCACTGATGGACTTAACACTGAAGCTTTCTTT
>TRBJ2-4|.|.|TRBV7-2
CASSLGGRRARRELNIQYF
TGTGCCAGCAGCTTAGGGGGTCGGAGGGCGCGACGGGAGTTGAACATTCAGTACTTC
>TRBJ2-7|.|TRBD1|TRBV20-1
CSASRQGPSYEQYF
TGCAGTGCTAGCCGACAGGGACCTTCCTACGAGCAGTACTTC
>TRBJ1-1|.|TRBD1|TRBV15
CATSRDRDRATNTEAFF
TGTGCCACCAGCAGAGACCGTGACAGGGCGACGAACACTGAAGCTTTCTTT
>TRBJ1-2|.|.|TRBV12-3/TRBV12-4
CASSPLPGTGYGYTF
TGTGCCAGCAGTCCCCTCCCAGGGACGGGGTATGGCTACACCTTC
>TRBJ2-1|.|TRBD2|TRBV20-1
CSARDSGLAGGYNEQFF
TGCAGTGCTAGAGACTCCGGACTGGCGGGGGGCTACAATGAGCAGTTCTTC
>TRBJ2-7|.|.|TRBV5-1
CASSESQEGYEQYF
TGCGCTAGCAGCGAGTCCCAGGAGGGCTACGAGCAGTACTTC
>TRBJ2-3|.|TRBD2|TRBV20-1
CSARNSGGADTQYF
TGCAGTGCTAGAAATAGCGGGGGGGCGGATACGCAGTATTTT
>TRBJ2-3|.|.|TRBV7-9
CASSLAQFDLDTQYF
TGTGCCAGCAGCTTAGCGCAATTCGACCTCGATACGCAGTATTTT
>TRBJ1-5|.|.|TRBV6-2/TRBV6-3
CASNREDQPQHF
TGTGCCAGCAATAGGGAAGATCAGCCCCAGCATTTT
>TRBJ2-1|.|.|TRBV12-3/TRBV12-4
CASRSRSEQFF
TGTGCCAGCAGGTCGAGGTCTGAGCAGTTCTTC